The rows below give T cell receptor beta chains drawn from one sample of a study of CD8 T cells in ankylosing spondylitis. TCRdb reanalysed the 5' RACE reads using MiXCR and keeps one entry per CDR3 protein. The data hold some 37,000 distinct CDR3 sequences, with around an eighth observed a single time. Sequences were obtained from synovial fluid, either unsorted or a sorted T cell fraction (not recorded which). Receptors were obtained from a male donor with ankylosing spondylitis. Both conserved end residues are part of each CDR3. A D gene is named only where the DNA matches it firmly. Size is stated for part of the rows, as once, few or many counts, or as a class when the clone is expanded.

size	V	D	J	CDR3	DNA
many	TRBV6-1	TRBD2	TRBJ2-1	CASRLPGLGQTEQFF	TGTGCCAGCAGACTCCCGGGACTAGGGCAGACTGAGCAGTTCTTC
NA	TRBV6-2/TRBV6-3	TRBD1	TRBJ1-2	CASSYSGTGPGYTF	TGTGCCAGCAGTTACTCCGGGACAGGGCCTGGCTACACCTTC
few	TRBV11-2	NA	TRBJ2-4	CASSPDRPGAKNIQYF	TGTGCCAGCAGCCCCGACCGCCCTGGGGCCAAAAACATTCAGTACTTC
NA	TRBV15	NA	TRBJ2-7	CATSRDGNRDPQRIYEQYF	TGTGCCACCAGCAGAGATGGGAACAGGGACCCCCAAAGGATCTACGAGCAGTACTTC
NA	TRBV27	TRBD1	TRBJ2-7	CASSLEQGKPYEQYF	TGTGCCAGCAGTTTGGAACAGGGGAAGCCCTACGAGCAGTACTTC
NA	TRBV4-3	TRBD2	TRBJ2-3	CASSQRLAGTNTQYF	TGCGCCAGCAGCCAAAGACTAGCGGGGACGAATACGCAGTATTTT
NA	TRBV9	NA	TRBJ1-2	CASSLGLGYTF	TGTGCCAGCAGCTTGGGACTGGGCTACACCTTC
few	TRBV2	TRBD1	TRBJ2-7	CASSGDRGSYEQYF	TGTGCCAGCAGTGGCGACAGGGGCTCCTACGAGCAGTACTTC
many	TRBV20-1	TRBD1	TRBJ2-7	CSALTPGQGIYEQYF	TGCAGTGCCCTAACTCCGGGACAGGGCATCTACGAGCAGTACTTC
NA	TRBV4-3	NA	TRBJ2-1	CASSQVYQVYNEQFF	TGCGCCAGCAGCCAAGTTTATCAGGTCTACAATGAGCAGTTCTTC
few	TRBV9	NA	TRBJ2-3	CASSVHSGGPDTQYF	TGTGCCAGCAGCGTTCATTCGGGGGGCCCAGATACGCAGTATTTT
many	TRBV13	NA	TRBJ2-2	CASSLVRDSNTGELFF	TGTGCCAGCAGCTTAGTCCGAGACTCGAACACCGGGGAGCTGTTTTTT
NA	TRBV27	TRBD1	TRBJ2-7	CASSFRDRGSYEQYF	TGTGCCAGCAGTTTCCGGGACAGGGGGTCGTACGAGCAGTACTTC
few	TRBV7-2	TRBD1	TRBJ2-3	CASSPDRGRADTQYF	TGTGCCAGCAGCCCGGACAGGGGGCGAGCAGATACGCAGTATTTT
few	TRBV6-1	TRBD2	TRBJ2-2	CASSSGRATGELFF	TGTGCCAGCAGTAGCGGGAGGGCCACCGGGGAGCTGTTTTTT
few	TRBV24-1	TRBD1	TRBJ2-7	CATSDAGTGRLEQYF	TGTGCCACCAGTGATGCCGGGACAGGCCGGCTCGAGCAGTACTTC
few	TRBV5-6	TRBD1	TRBJ1-1	CASSVTGGGTEAFF	TGTGCCAGCAGCGTGACAGGGGGAGGCACTGAAGCTTTCTTT
NA	TRBV9	TRBD1	TRBJ2-2	CASSVDRDRTNTGELFF	TGTGCCAGCAGCGTAGACCGGGACAGGACGAACACCGGGGAGCTGTTTTTT
NA	TRBV11-2	NA	TRBJ2-7	CASSLGEGGTYEQYF	TGTGCCAGCAGCTTAGGCGAGGGTGGCACCTACGAGCAGTACTTC
many	TRBV4-2	NA	TRBJ1-1	CASSLLKRPGWNTEAFF	TGTGCCAGCAGCCTTTTGAAGAGACCGGGTTGGAACACTGAAGCTTTCTTT
NA	TRBV7-2	TRBD2	TRBJ2-1	CASSLVLRGLADSYNEQFF	TGTGCCAGCAGCTTAGTGCTCAGGGGACTAGCGGACTCCTACAATGAGCAGTTCTTC
many	TRBV9	TRBD1	TRBJ2-3	CASSETDRSSTDTQYF	TGTGCCAGCAGCGAAACGGACAGGTCTAGCACAGATACGCAGTATTTT
NA	TRBV7-9	NA	TRBJ1-2	CASSLDSGAMGYTF	TGTGCCAGCAGCTTAGACTCGGGTGCGATGGGCTACACCTTC
NA	TRBV7-2	NA	TRBJ2-7	CASAADRFYEQYF	TGTGCCAGCGCCGCGGACAGATTCTACGAGCAGTACTTC
few	TRBV7-2	NA	TRBJ2-7	CASSFFIGAYEQYF	TGTGCCAGCAGCTTCTTTATAGGGGCGTACGAGCAGTACTTC
many	TRBV4-3	NA	TRBJ1-6	CASSLQAQGLYGSPLHF	TGCGCCAGCTCTCTGCAAGCGCAGGGACTATATGGTTCACCCCTCCACTTT
few	TRBV5-6	NA	TRBJ2-3	CASSFSAGDTQYF	TGTGCCAGCAGCTTTTCTGCTGGAGATACGCAGTATTTT
many	TRBV6-1	NA	TRBJ1-1	CASTQDRSNTEAFF	TGTGCCAGCACCCAGGACCGATCGAACACTGAAGCTTTCTTT
NA	TRBV7-9	NA	TRBJ2-4	CASSSRQLLAKNIQYF	TGTGCCAGCAGCTCCCGACAGCTACTAGCCAAAAACATTCAGTACTTC
NA	TRBV5-6	NA	TRBJ2-1	CASSLYVRQREQFF	TGTGCCAGCAGCTTATATGTAAGACAACGTGAGCAGTTCTTC
many	TRBV9	NA	TRBJ1-1	CASSEMLGTEAFF	TGTGCCAGCAGCGAAATGCTGGGCACTGAAGCTTTCTTT
NA	TRBV28	TRBD1	TRBJ2-2	CASGWTGGDTGELFF	TGTGCCAGCGGCTGGACAGGGGGGGACACCGGGGAGCTGTTTTTT
few	TRBV29-1	NA	TRBJ2-2	CSVPQVTTGELFF	TGCAGCGTTCCCCAGGTCACCACCGGGGAGCTGTTTTTT
many	TRBV20-1	TRBD1	TRBJ2-3	CSAPPMDRATTDTQYF	TGCAGTGCTCCCCCCATGGACAGGGCCACCACAGATACGCAGTATTTT
many	TRBV7-2	NA	TRBJ2-3	CASSNVRGIDTQYF	TGTGCCAGCAGCAACGTCCGGGGGATAGATACGCAGTATTTT
NA	TRBV4-1	NA	TRBJ2-7	CASSQILGQSYEQYF	TGCGCCAGCAGCCAAATTTTAGGGCAGTCCTACGAGCAGTACTTC
many	TRBV4-3	NA	TRBJ2-2	CASSPQNLNTGELFF	TGCGCCAGCAGCCCCCAGAACCTGAACACCGGGGAGCTGTTTTTT
many	TRBV20-1	NA	TRBJ1-1	CSARGEREAFF	TGCAGTGCTAGGGGCGAGAGGGAAGCTTTCTTT
few	TRBV28	NA	TRBJ1-2	CASSFDDSGDRGDGYGYTF	TGTGCCAGCAGTTTTGATGACAGTGGAGATCGGGGTGATGGCTATGGCTACACCTTC
NA	TRBV5-1	NA	TRBJ1-4	CASSLGWSTNEKLFF	TGCGCCAGCAGCTTGGGTTGGTCAACTAATGAAAAACTGTTTTTT
few	TRBV6-2/TRBV6-3	TRBD2	TRBJ2-2	CASSYGSGTNTGELFF	TGTGCCAGCAGTTACGGTAGCGGGACAAACACCGGGGAGCTGTTTTTT
NA	TRBV27	TRBD1	TRBJ2-6	CASRDRGPFSGANVLTF	TGTGCCAGCAGGGACAGGGGGCCTTTCTCTGGGGCCAACGTCCTGACTTTC
few	TRBV28	NA	TRBJ2-3	CASSFAVSDTQYF	TGTGCCAGCAGTTTTGCGGTTTCGGATACGCAGTATTTT
few	TRBV4-3	NA	TRBJ2-7	CASSQGGGFYEQYF	TGCGCCAGCAGCCAAGGGGGTGGGTTCTACGAGCAGTACTTC
NA	TRBV18	NA	TRBJ2-7	CASSPEGGGQSSYEQYF	TGTGCCAGCTCACCAGAGGGAGGGGGACAGAGCTCCTACGAGCAGTACTTC
few	TRBV20-1	TRBD1	TRBJ2-7	CSAPSPSSRGRVYEQYF	TGCAGTGCTCCCTCCCCGTCGAGCAGGGGGCGCGTCTACGAGCAGTACTTC
once	TRBV12-3/TRBV12-4	NA	TRBJ2-2	CASSASPGRELFFF	NA
many	TRBV6-5	TRBD1	TRBJ2-3	CASSYATGGADTQYF	TGTGCCAGCAGTTACGCCACAGGGGGCGCAGATACGCAGTATTTT
NA	TRBV10-3	NA	TRBJ2-7	CAISAPSLLEREQYF	TGTGCCATCAGTGCCCCTTCGTTACTGGAGAGGGAGCAGTACTTC
few	TRBV6-4	TRBD1	TRBJ2-3	CASSDSPGGPTDTQYF	TGTGCCAGCAGTGACTCTCCAGGGGGCCCCACAGATACGCAGTATTTT
many	TRBV14	TRBD1	TRBJ1-2	CASSQYRTGGTFGYTF	TGTGCCAGCAGCCAATACCGGACAGGGGGGACGTTTGGCTACACCTTC
many	TRBV9	NA	TRBJ1-3	CASSARTWGGGNTIYF	TGTGCCAGCAGCGCCCGTACTTGGGGCGGTGGAAACACCATATATTTT
once	TRBV6-1	TRBD2	TRBJ2-3	CASSEERGGTDTQYF	TGTGCCAGCAGTGAAGAGCGGGGGGGCACAGATACGCAGTATTTT